Listed below are T cell receptor beta chains from one sample, sequenced in a study of technical replicates of blood from a few donors. Profiled with immunoSEQ multiplex PCR; TCRdb holds only in-frame clones, not every one. Of about 82,000 clones detected, just over 95% appear once; the ten largest clones hold approximately 0.39%. Specimen: T cells isolated from PBMCs. These receptors came from a human donor in good health. Both conserved end residues are part of each CDR3. Each record gives: clone size, V gene, J gene, D gene, CDR3 protein, CDR3 DNA. A D gene is named only where the DNA matches it firmly. Clone size is given for some rows only: seen once, a few or many times, or a class if the clone is expanded.

NA	TRBV6-1	TRBJ2-7	TRBD2	CASSATSGLYEQYF	TGTGCCAGCAGTGCCACTAGCGGTCTCTACGAGCAGTACTTC
NA	TRBV9	TRBJ2-5	NA	CASSVGGSRQETQYF	TGTGCCAGCAGCGTGGGTGGGAGTCGACAAGAGACCCAGTACTTC
NA	TRBV28	TRBJ2-1	NA	CASSVLEGISYNEQFF	TGTGCCAGCAGTGTCTTGGAGGGGATCTCCTACAATGAGCAGTTCTTC
NA	TRBV6-5	TRBJ2-7	NA	CASSYADKSYEQYF	TGTGCCAGCAGTTACGCGGACAAAAGCTACGAGCAGTACTTC
NA	TRBV5-1	TRBJ1-1	NA	CASSLMDTGMNTEAFF	TGCGCCAGCAGCTTGATGGATACAGGGATGAACACTGAAGCTTTCTTT
NA	TRBV30	TRBJ1-5	TRBD1	CAWSVQGQGYQPQHF	TGTGCCTGGAGTGTACAGGGACAGGGATATCAGCCCCAGCATTTT
NA	TRBV7-2	TRBJ2-7	TRBD1	CASSLGQGIYEQYF	TGTGCCAGCAGCCTGGGACAGGGTATCTACGAGCAGTACTTC
NA	TRBV7-8	TRBJ2-5	TRBD2	CASSMGLAGGEETQYF	TGTGCCAGCAGCATGGGACTAGCGGGAGGGGAAGAGACCCAGTACTTC
NA	TRBV4-3	TRBJ2-2	TRBD2	CASSLASGRGSGGELFF	TGCGCCAGCAGCCTGGCCAGCGGGAGGGGGTCGGGCGGGGAGCTGTTTTTT
NA	TRBV28	TRBJ2-7	TRBD2	CASSSPGLAVSYEQYF	TGTGCCAGCAGTTCTCCGGGACTAGCGGTTTCCTACGAGCAGTACTTC
NA	TRBV28	TRBJ1-2	NA	CASRPDRIYGYTF	TGTGCCAGCAGGCCTGACAGGATCTATGGCTACACCTTC
NA	TRBV5-1	TRBJ2-1	NA	CASSLTTGTRFYNEQFF	TGCGCCAGCAGCCTAACGACCGGGACAAGATTTTACAATGAGCAGTTCTTC
NA	TRBV6-5	TRBJ2-3	TRBD2	CASSFSSGDTQYF	TGTGCCAGCAGCTTTTCTAGCGGAGATACGCAGTATTTT
NA	TRBV27	TRBJ2-1	NA	CASSLSTGAYNEQFF	TGTGCCAGCAGTTTATCGACTGGAGCGTACAATGAGCAGTTCTTC
once	TRBV10-3	TRBJ2-7	TRBD2	CAIGRGVHEQYF	TGTGCCATCGGGCGGGGGGTACACGAGCAGTACTTC